Shown below are 22 T cell receptor beta chains from a single sample sequenced in a study of blood T cell repertoires in COVID-19. Sequencing used immunoSEQ multiplex PCR; TCRdb keeps in-frame clones, though not all of them. This sample has under 85,000 clones; around 82% occur once, and the top ten carry roughly 22%. The specimen sequenced was peripheral blood. The origin of the receptors is a human donor in a cohort sampled during active COVID-19.

The sample holds one count of this clone. This chain connects TRBV30 to TRBJ1-5, with a weak D call TRBD1 (5 bases). The germline V and J ends were trimmed by 0 bases and 0 bases, with 15 bases remaining between them. The CDR3 extends over 17 amino acids. Per germline, CDR1 GTSNPN and CDR2 SVGIG (reference sequence). CDR3 protein: CAWSVRGGRNSNQPQHF. The DNA for the CDR3 is TGTGCCTGGAGTGTAAGGGGTGGTAGAAATAGCAATCAGCCCCAGCATTTT.

The chain employs TRBV19 and TRBJ2-5; the match to TRBD2 covers 10 bases. The CDR3 is made up of 15 amino acids. Germline V gene lookup returns CDR1 LNHDA and CDR2 SQIVND (reference sequence). With 7 bases clipped from V and 1 base from J, the junction kept 6 bases outside the gene matches. The CDR3 region has the DNA TGTGCCAGTAAGGCACTAGCGGGGTCCCAAGAGACCCAGTACTTC. Translating it yields CASKALAGSQETQYF.

The gene calls are TRBV24-1 and TRBJ2-1; tentative D call: TRBD1 (6 bases). The CDR3 loop spans 16 amino acids. V was shortened by 9 bases and J by 6 bases, with 23 bases between the two germline ends. Germline V lookup: CDR1 KGHDR, CDR2 SFDVKD. The CDR3 spells CATQGNTGGSLNEQFF. In DNA, the CDR3 is TGTGCCACCCAGGGGAATACTGGGGGCAGCCTCAATGAGCAGTTCTTC.

The V gene is TRBV3-1 (or the pseudogene TRBV3-2), the J gene TRBJ1-4, with 8 bases aligning to TRBD1. This CDR3 is built from 15 residues. V lost 3 bases, J lost 7 bases, and 7 bases stayed unmatched. CDR1 LGHDT and CDR2 YNNKEL come from the germline V gene (reference sequence). CDR3 nucleotide sequence: TGTGCCAGCAGCCACCAACAGGGGGGAGGTGAAAAACTGTTTTTT. Translating it yields CASSHQQGGGEKLFF.

The rearrangement links TRBV15 to TRBJ2-1; D might be TRBD2 (6 bases). Germline V gene data show CDR1 as LNHNV and CDR2 as YYDKDF (reference sequence). V shed 0 bases and J shed 8 bases, with 11 bases lying between them. The CDR3 is 14 residues long. CDR3 nucleotide sequence: TGTGCCACCAGCAGAGATGGAGGGTCCGATGAGCAGTTCTTC. This sequence encodes CATSRDGGSDEQFF.

The gene calls are TRBV29-1 and TRBJ2-3; 11 bases agree with TRBD2. The germline gives CDR1 SQVTM, CDR2 ANQGSEA. V shed 2 bases and J 4 bases; nucleotides not matched to a gene: 5. The CDR3 covers 15 residues. The CDR3 loop is CSVEKLAGGADTQYF. The CDR3 DNA reads as TGCAGCGTTGAAAAGTTAGCGGGGGGGGCAGATACGCAGTATTTT.

The chain combines TRBV5-1 with TRBJ2-7, with 13 positions matching TRBD2. V lost 4 bases to trimming and J lost 2 bases; unmatched junction nucleotides: 6. Germline CDR1 and CDR2: SGHRS and YFSETQ. There are 16 residues in the CDR3. The CDR3 region has the DNA TGCGCCAGCAGCAGGGGACTAGCGGGGATTCCCTACGAGCAGTACTTC. Translated: CASSRGLAGIPYEQYF.

This sequence joins TRBV9 and TRBJ2-3; 7 bases map to TRBD1. Per the germline V gene, CDR1 is SGDLS and CDR2 is YYNGEE. V gave up 3 bases and J gave up 5 bases; unmatched junction bases: 6. The CDR3 contains 14 residues. CDR3 sequence (DNA): TGTGCCAGCAGCGCGACAGGGACGGGAGATACGCAGTATTTT. Its protein is CASSATGTGDTQYF.

This clone was observed a few times. The chain uses TRBV5-1 and TRBJ1-1; D perhaps matches TRBD1 (6 bases). CDR3 size: 16 residues. V was shortened by 0 bases and J by 1 base, with 13 bases between the two germline ends. The V gene's germline CDR1 is SGHRS and CDR2 YFSETQ. CDR3 DNA: TGCGCCAGCAGCTTGGAGGGACACTCGAGGAACACTGAAGCTTTCTTT. Protein product: CASSLEGHSRNTEAFF.

CDR3 in DNA: TGTGCCAGCAGGAGAGACAGGTTCCCCGGGGAGCTGTTTTTT. It yields the protein CASRRDRFPGELFF. This chain links TRBV28 with TRBJ2-2; TRBD1 might be the D (6 bases). Germline-derived CDR1 and CDR2 are MDHEN and SYDVKM. The V end was cut by 6 bases, the J end by 6 bases, with 14 bases between. The CDR3 totals 14 residues.

The rearrangement links TRBV28 to TRBJ2-1; D gene unclear. The CDR3 loop spans 15 amino acids. Germline V gives CDR1 MDHEN, CDR2 SYDVKM. Trimming removed 1 base at V and 1 base at J, with 8 bases between. The CDR3 region has the DNA TGTGCCAGCAGTTTATTTCGGAGATCCTACAATGAGCAGTTCTTC. It is translated as CASSLFRRSYNEQFF.

This chain joins TRBV6-5 and TRBJ2-5; D perhaps matches TRBD2 (5 bases). V lost 0 bases to trimming and J lost 1 base, with 6 bases between them. The germline gives CDR1 MNHEY, CDR2 SVGAGI. The CDR3 length is 14 residues. CDR3 in DNA: TGTGCCAGCAGTTACTCGGGAGCCCAAGAGACCCAGTACTTC. Its translation: CASSYSGAQETQYF.

J is TRBJ2-2 and V is TRBV4-1; TRBD2 might be the D (6 bases). The germline gives CDR1 MGHRA, CDR2 YSYEKL. This CDR3 has 15 residues. V lost 0 bases and J lost 6, with 11 bases in between. CDR3 region: CASSQEEGRPGELFF. The DNA of the CDR3 is TGCGCCAGCAGCCAAGAAGAGGGGAGGCCCGGGGAGCTGTTTTTT.

The gene calls are TRBV28 and TRBJ2-7; maybe TRBD2 (6 bases). Germline CDR1 MDHEN, CDR2 SYDVKM. There are 15 residues in the CDR3. Trimming removed 5 bases from V and 3 bases from J, with 17 bases in between. CDR3 coding DNA: TGTGCCAGCAGTCCGGGTTCCGGGACTTACTACGAGCAGTACTTC. It yields the protein CASSPGSGTYYEQYF.

In its sample, this clone was seen a few times. This chain joins TRBV7-3 and TRBJ2-5; the match to TRBD2 covers 9 bases. Germline V gene sequence: CDR1 SGHTA, CDR2 FQGTGA. V shed 5 bases and J 5 bases; nucleotides not matched to a gene: 15. CDR3 length equals 17 residues. DNA of the CDR3: TGTGCCAGCAGCCCTCAGGGTCTAGCGGGGATGCTCGAGACCCAGTACTTC. It yields the protein CASSPQGLAGMLETQYF.

The chain couples TRBV25-1 to TRBJ1-4, with 10 positions matching TRBD1. Trimming at V came to 6 bases and at J to 6 bases, leaving 7 bases not matched to a gene. This CDR3 is 15 amino acids long. Germline V gives CDR1 MGHDK, CDR2 SYGVNS. This chain's CDR3 is CASSDRGRRDEKLFF. The CDR3 DNA reads as TGTGCCAGCAGCGACAGGGGGCGGAGGGATGAAAAACTGTTTTTT. The full variable domain, completed using reference TRBV25-1 and TRBJ1-4, is EADIYQTPRYLVIGTGKKITLECSQTMGHDKMYWYQQDPGMELHLIHYSYGVNSTEKGDLSSESTVSRIRTEHFPLTLESARPSHTSQYLCASSDRGRRDEKLFFGSGTQLSVL.

V and J are TRBV4-2 and TRBJ2-3; TRBD2 aligns across 10 bases. In germline, CDR1 is LGHNA, CDR2 YNFKEQ. J was trimmed by 4 bases and V by 3 bases; bases with no gene match: 10. The CDR3 has 17 residues. CDR3 residues: CASSQKASGGAADTQYF. The CDR3 DNA sequence: TGTGCCAGCAGCCAGAAGGCTAGCGGGGGAGCGGCAGATACGCAGTATTTT.

This clone occurred a few times. V and J are TRBV7-3 and TRBJ2-1, with D possibly matching TRBD1 (6 bases). Trimming shortened V by 2 bases and J by 8 bases, and 13 bases separated the two germline ends. Per the germline V gene, CDR1 is SGHTA and CDR2 is FQGTGA. There are 14 residues in the CDR3. This CDR3 is CASSLSQGDDEQFF. The DNA of the CDR3 is TGTGCCAGCAGCTTATCACAGGGTGACGATGAGCAGTTCTTC.

In its sample, this clone was seen a few times. The genes are TRBV19 and TRBJ2-5; D remains unclear. The CDR3 spans 15 residues. Between the trimmed V and J ends, which lost 0 bases and 5 bases, there was a span of 13 bases. CDR1 is LNHDA, CDR2 SQIVND, per germline (reference sequence). CDR3 DNA: TGTGCCAGTAGTATAGACAGTACCTCTTGGGAGACCCAGTACTTC. Residues: CASSIDSTSWETQYF. The variable domain in full, completed from reference TRBV19 and TRBJ2-5, reads DGGITQSPKYLFRKEGQNVTLSCEQNLNHDAMYWYRQDPGQGLRLIYYSQIVNDFQKGDIAEGYSVSREKKESFPLTVTSAQKNPTAFYLCASSIDSTSWETQYFGPGTRLLVL.

This chain joins TRBV18 and TRBJ2-7; 11 nucleotides match TRBD2. CDR1 and CDR2 (germline): KGHSH, LQKENI. V was pared by 4 bases and J by 7 bases, with 6 bases of the junction left unmatched. This CDR3 is 14 amino acids long. CDR3 loop: CASSRLAGTWEQYF. CDR3 DNA: TGTGCCAGCTCACGACTAGCGGGGACGTGGGAGCAGTACTTC. The entire variable domain, with the rest obtained from reference TRBV18 and TRBJ2-7, is as follows: NAGVMQNPRHLVRRRGQEARLRCSPMKGHSHVYWYRQLPEEGLKFMVYLQKENIIDESGMPKERFSAEFPKEGPSILRIQQVVRGDSAAYFCASSRLAGTWEQYFGPGTRLTVT.

The rearrangement uses TRBV19 and TRBJ1-3; no definite D call. Trimming cost V 3 bases and J 3 bases, with 3 bases left between them. The germline gives CDR1 LNHDA, CDR2 SQIVND (reference sequence). This CDR3 is 12 amino acids long. The CDR3: CASSIGGNTIYF. As DNA, the CDR3 is TGTGCCAGTAGTATCGGTGGAAACACCATATATTTT. Using reference TRBV19 and TRBJ1-3 for the parts outside the CDR3, the full variable domain is DGGITQSPKYLFRKEGQNVTLSCEQNLNHDAMYWYRQDPGQGLRLIYYSQIVNDFQKGDIAEGYSVSREKKESFPLTVTSAQKNPTAFYLCASSIGGNTIYFGEGSWLTVV.

Here the CDR3 reads CASSLTGEYGYTF. The DNA for the CDR3 is TGTGCCAGCAGCTTGACAGGGGAGTATGGCTACACCTTC. The chain has TRBV7-2 and TRBJ1-2; 8 bases agree with TRBD1. Per germline, CDR1 SGHTA and CDR2 FQGNSA. CDR3 size: 13 residues. Trimming cost V 3 bases and J 5 bases; bases outside gene matches: 2.